A selection of T cell receptor beta chains follows, all from one sample in a study of cytomegalovirus exposure and HLA in healthy donors. Assay: immunoSEQ multiplex PCR; the TCRdb copy retains only in-frame clones and omits some. Of roughly 230,000 clones listed, around 90% are singletons. The specimen was PBMCs. The receptors were sampled from a girl aged 2-10 years in good health and CMV-seronegative. Each CDR3 is given with its conserved first and last residue. A D gene is named only where the DNA matches it firmly. Expanded clones get a size class; other rows say once, few or many, or leave the size out.

D	size	V	J	DNA	CDR3
TRBD2	once	TRBV10-2	TRBJ2-3	TGCGCCAGCAGTGAGTCGTCGGGACTAGCGGGAGGGAGGACAGATACGCAGTATTTT	CASSESSGLAGGRTDTQYF
NA	NA	TRBV5-1	TRBJ1-5	TGCGCCAGCAGTCAATCCCCAGGCCAGCCCCAGCATTTT	CASSQSPGQPQHF
NA	once	TRBV29-1	TRBJ2-7	TGCAGCGTTGAAGATCAACAGTACGAGCAGTACTTC	CSVEDQQYEQYF
NA	NA	TRBV5-1	TRBJ2-2	TGCGCCAGCAGCTTGTGGCATACCACCGGGGAGCTGTTTTTT	CASSLWHTTGELFF
NA	NA	TRBV9	TRBJ2-4	TGTGCCAGCAGCGTGGCGGGACTGAACCAAAACATTCAGTACTTC	CASSVAGLNQNIQYF
TRBD1	NA	TRBV28	TRBJ1-1	TGTGCCAGCAGTATCCCTGACAGGGTAGGAAGGGCTGAAGCTTTCTTT	CASSIPDRVGRAEAFF
NA	NA	TRBV5-1	TRBJ1-2	TGCGCCAGCAGCGACCCAGGGCAGCTCAATGGCTACACCTTC	CASSDPGQLNGYTF
TRBD1	NA	TRBV10-2	TRBJ2-1	TGCGCCAGCAGTGAGTCGGTAGGACAGGGGGCGTACAATGAGCAGTTCTTC	CASSESVGQGAYNEQFF
TRBD1	NA	TRBV25-1	TRBJ1-6	TGTGCCAGCAGTGAACCGGGACAGCGTATTCCCCTCCACTTT	CASSEPGQRIPLHF
TRBD1	NA	TRBV6-5	TRBJ1-3	TGTGCCAGCAGTTACACAGGGGCAAACACCATATATTTT	CASSYTGANTIYF
TRBD2	NA	TRBV27	TRBJ2-7	TGTGCCAGCAGTCCGGGACTAGCGCTAACCTACGAGCAGTACTTC	CASSPGLALTYEQYF
NA	NA	TRBV30	TRBJ1-5	TGTGCCTGGAGTGAGGGCAGGGGCAATCAGCCCCAGCATTTT	CAWSEGRGNQPQHF
TRBD1	NA	TRBV14	TRBJ2-7	TGTGCCAGCAGCCAGGAAACGACAGGGCTCTACGAGCAGTACTTC	CASSQETTGLYEQYF
NA	NA	TRBV6-1	TRBJ2-2	TGTGCCAGCAGTGAAGCTGCCGACAGCACCGGGGAGCTGTTTTTT	CASSEAADSTGELFF
TRBD1	NA	TRBV2	TRBJ2-5	TGTGCCAGTGGACGGGACAGGGGTGGGGAGACCCAGTACTTC	CASGRDRGGETQYF
NA	NA	TRBV6-5	TRBJ2-7	TGTGCCAGCAGTTATAAACTAGGTGGCGAGCAGTACTTC	CASSYKLGGEQYF
NA	NA	TRBV28	TRBJ1-2	TGTGCCAGCAGTTCAGGGAACTATGGCTACACCTTC	CASSSGNYGYTF
TRBD1	NA	TRBV6-5	TRBJ1-2	TGTGCCAGCAGACTTGGACAGGGATGGGGCTACACCTTC	CASRLGQGWGYTF
TRBD2	NA	TRBV7-2	TRBJ2-1	TGTGCCAGCAGCGCCCCCGGGACTAGCGGGAATGAGCAGTTCTTC	CASSAPGTSGNEQFF
NA	NA	TRBV6-5	TRBJ2-1	TGTGCCAGCAGTTACTCGTTGGTCGGGAGTGGGCAGTTCTTC	CASSYSLVGSGQFF
NA	NA	TRBV7-2	TRBJ1-2	TGTGCCAGCAGTTTTGTAGACAGCCCAATATATGGCTACACCTTC	CASSFVDSPIYGYTF
NA	NA	TRBV6-6	TRBJ2-1	TGTGCCAGCAGTTACGGGACACACACCCATGAGCAGTTCTTC	CASSYGTHTHEQFF
TRBD2	NA	TRBV10-3	TRBJ2-1	TGTGCCATCAGTGAAGATCTACTAGCGGGAGGTGACAATGAGCAGTTCTTC	CAISEDLLAGGDNEQFF
NA	NA	TRBV5-6	TRBJ2-7	TGTGCCAGCAGCTTGGATCGCAGCTACGAGCAGTACTTC	CASSLDRSYEQYF
TRBD1	NA	TRBV5-1	TRBJ2-7	TGCGCCAGCAGCTTGGTGGGGGACAGGGTTGACGAGCAGTACTTC	CASSLVGDRVDEQYF
NA	NA	TRBV28	TRBJ2-6	TGTGCCAGCAGGCGGACAGTTGGGGCCAACGTCCTGACTTTC	CASRRTVGANVLTF
NA	NA	TRBV28	TRBJ1-6	TGTGCCAGCAGTTTCACCGGGACTCTTAATTCACCCCTCCACTTT	CASSFTGTLNSPLHF
NA	NA	TRBV19	TRBJ1-2	TGTGCCAGTAGTATGAGTCGAAACTATGGCTACACCTTC	CASSMSRNYGYTF
TRBD1	NA	TRBV28	TRBJ2-3	TGTGCCAGCAGTTCGACAGGGGTCGGCGGAACTACGCAGTATTTT	CASSSTGVGGTTQYF
TRBD1	NA	TRBV27	TRBJ1-5	TGTGCCAGCAGTCGGGACAGGTCCCTGCCCCAGCATTTT	CASSRDRSLPQHF
TRBD1	once	TRBV7-8	TRBJ2-7	TGTGCCAGCAGCTTAGTACGACAGGGGAACGAGCAGTACTTC	CASSLVRQGNEQYF
NA	NA	TRBV2	TRBJ1-3	TGTGCCAGCAGTGAAGCCCTTCAGGGGCTCGCTGGAAACACCATATATTTT	CASSEALQGLAGNTIYF
NA	NA	TRBV27	TRBJ2-3	TGTGCCAGCAGTCCCTCGGGAGATACGCAGTATTTT	CASSPSGDTQYF